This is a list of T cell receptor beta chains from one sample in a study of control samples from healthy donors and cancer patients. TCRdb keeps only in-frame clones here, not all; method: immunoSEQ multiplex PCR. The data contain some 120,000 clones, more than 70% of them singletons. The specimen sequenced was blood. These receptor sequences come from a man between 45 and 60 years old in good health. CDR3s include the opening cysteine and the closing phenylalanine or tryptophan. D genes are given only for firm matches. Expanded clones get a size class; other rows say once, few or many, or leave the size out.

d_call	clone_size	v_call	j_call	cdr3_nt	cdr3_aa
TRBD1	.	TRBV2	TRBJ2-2	TGTGCCAGCAGGACAGGGGGCGGCACCGGGGAGCTGTTTTTT	CASRTGGGTGELFF
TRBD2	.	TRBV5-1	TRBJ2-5	TGCGCCAGCAGCCCGTCTAGGGCGGGGGGGATCCAAGAGACCCAGTACTTC	CASSPSRAGGIQETQYF
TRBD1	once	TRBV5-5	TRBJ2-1	TGTGCCAGCAGCTCCCAGGACAGGGGGCTGAATGAGCAGTTCTTC	CASSSQDRGLNEQFF
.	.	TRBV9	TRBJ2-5	TGTGCCAGCAGCGTAGTAGGGCAGGGGCGAGAGACCCAGTACTTC	CASSVVGQGRETQYF
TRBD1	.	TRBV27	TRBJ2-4	TGTGCCAGCCTACGGCAGGGGGAGAGCATTCAGTACTTC	CASLRQGESIQYF
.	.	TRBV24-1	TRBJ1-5	TGTGCCACCAGTGATTACGGAGCAAATCAGCCCCAGCATTTT	CATSDYGANQPQHF
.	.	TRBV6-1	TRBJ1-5	TGTGCCAGCAGTGACAGCCAAATATGGCCCCAGCATTTT	CASSDSQIWPQHF
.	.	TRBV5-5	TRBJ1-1	TGTGCCAGCAGCTTGGCAGGGAACACTGAAGCTTTCTTT	CASSLAGNTEAFF
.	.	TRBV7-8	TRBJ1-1	TGTGCCAGCAGAGATACGAGGGGAGTGGGGACTGAAGCTTTCTTT	CASRDTRGVGTEAFF
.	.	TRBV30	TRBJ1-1	TGTGCCTTGAACAGGGCGGTGAACACTGAAGCTTTCTTT	CALNRAVNTEAFF
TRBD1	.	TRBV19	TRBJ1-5	TGTGCCAGTAGGCCTTGGACAGGGGGAAACAATCAGCCCCAGCATTTT	CASRPWTGGNNQPQHF
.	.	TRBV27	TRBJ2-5	TGTGCCAGCAGTCCAGGGTTAGAGACCCAGTACTTC	CASSPGLETQYF
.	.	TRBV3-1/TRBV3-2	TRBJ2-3	TGTGCCAGCAGCCAAGTAAGGGGGGGTCCCACAGATACGCAGTATTTT	CASSQVRGGPTDTQYF
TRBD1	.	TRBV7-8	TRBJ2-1	TGTGCCAGCAGCTTAGGATACAAGGGACAGGGACCCTACAATGAGCAGTTCTTC	CASSLGYKGQGPYNEQFF
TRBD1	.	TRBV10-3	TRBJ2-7	TGTGCCATCAGAGGACAGGAGTCCTACGAGCAGTACTTC	CAIRGQESYEQYF
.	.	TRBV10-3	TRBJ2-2	TGTGCCATCAAGGACGGCGCGAACACCGGGGAGCTGTTTTTT	CAIKDGANTGELFF
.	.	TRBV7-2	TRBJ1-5	TGTGCCAGCAGCTTCCACAGGGATCAGCCCCAGCATTTT	CASSFHRDQPQHF
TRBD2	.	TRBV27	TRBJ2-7	TGTGCCAGCAGTCCCTGGACTAGCGGGGTTGGATACGAGCAGTACTTC	CASSPWTSGVGYEQYF
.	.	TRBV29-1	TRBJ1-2	TGCAGCGTTGTCTGGCAAGACTATGGCTACACCTTC	CSVVWQDYGYTF
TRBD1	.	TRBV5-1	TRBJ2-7	TGCGCCAGCAGGGCTAGACCGGGACAGGGGGCGGATGAGCAGTACTTC	CASRARPGQGADEQYF